This T cell receptor beta chain was captured by sequencing in a study of T cells in Graves' hyperthyroidism and ophthalmopathy. This clonotype has more than one count but fewer than ten. From RNA transcripts, TCR beta CDR3 regions were amplified. A first-round RT-PCR of the TCR CDR3 used the HTBI primer set. TCRdb itself ran the multiplex PCR reads through MiXCR, one entry per CDR3 protein. The sample has around 300,000 distinct CDR3 sequences, roughly 14% seen once. V shed 7 bases and J shed 8 bases, with 17 bases lying between them. The CDR3 covers 13 residues. Germline V gene lookup returns CDR1 SQVTM and CDR2 ANQGSEA.

The material sequenced was blood. The receptor's source is a woman in her twenties or thirties with Graves' hyperthyroidism. The chain recombines TRBV29-1 with TRBJ1-4; D remains ambiguous. The CDR3 coding sequence is TGCAGCGCCGCTCCTTCGGTCAGGGAAAAACTGTTTTTT. Amino acids: CSAAPSVREKLFF. The full variable domain, with the rest looked up from reference TRBV29-1 and TRBJ1-4, is SAVISQKPSRDICQRGTSLTIQCQVDSQVTMMFWYRQQPGQSLTLIATANQGSEATYESGFVIDKFPISRPNLTFSTLTVSNMSPEDSSIYLCSAAPSVREKLFFGSGTQLSVL.